This T cell receptor beta chain was captured by sequencing in a study of blood T cells in healthy people across ages. Study-wide results and caveats: Unknown donor CMV status possibly confounded expanded clonotype changes. Whereas aged donors had fewer naive CD4+ cells, long-lived donors had more of them and higher diversity.

A J-beta primer mix and a sample-barcoded 5' primer were used in a second PCR of roughly 6 to 12 cycles. TCRdb fed the 5' RACE reads into MiXCR, producing one record per CDR3 protein. Of about 650,000 distinct CDR3 sequences listed, 32% are singletons. About this clonotype itself: Its antigen remains unidentified.

This CDR3 comprises 15 residues. V shed 3 bases and J 6 bases; nucleotides not matched to a gene: 8. The germline CDR1 and CDR2 sequences are SQVTM and ANQGSEA. Sequenced sample: blood. The receptor comes from a woman older than 75 in good health. This chain links TRBV29-1 with TRBJ2-2; TRBD1 aligns across 9 bases. For the CDR3, the DNA is TGCAGCGTTGACGCCGGGACAGGGATGGCCGGGGAGCTGTTTTTT. Its translation is CSVDAGTGMAGELFF.